Listed here is a single T cell receptor (beta chain). Its antigen is undetermined. Losses at the gene ends were 7 bases for V and 0 bases for J; bases not matched to a gene: 10. Per the germline V gene, CDR1 is SGHRS and CDR2 is YFSETQ. The CDR3 totals 15 residues. These data belong to a study of cytomegalovirus exposure and HLA in healthy donors. A multiplex PCR was run with 60 Vbeta primers and 13 Jbeta primers. Sequenced by immunoSEQ multiplex PCR; TCRdb stores in-frame clones only, minus some. The sample has 150,000 to 200,000 clones, over 60% seen once. Findings and caveats of the study: Specificity for CMV antigens was confirmed in vitro for a few of the CMV-associated chains. Productive status was seen about 90% or about 30% of the time for most TCR beta V segments in an earlier analysis. Among donors in an Asian-associated ancestry cluster, a later analysis reportedly found fewer N-insertions than the approximately 700-donor mean.

This sequence joins TRBV5-1 and TRBJ2-7; 7 nucleotides line up with TRBD2. Specimen: PBMCs. The receptor was derived from a woman between 50 and 59 years old in good health and CMV-seronegative. The CDR3 loop reads CASSVGGKSSYEQYF. The CDR3 DNA reads TGCGCCAGCTCCGTCGGGGGGAAGAGCTCCTACGAGCAGTACTTC.